These T cell receptor beta chains were read from a single sample in a study of beta chain features in type 1 diabetes. Some clones are missing from TCRdb's copy, which holds only in-frame ones; the method was immunoSEQ multiplex PCR. The data hold a few hundred thousand clones, with 11% observed a single time. The sequencing input was naive CD4+ T cells from blood. The source of these receptors is a man aged 25 to 45 with type 1 diabetes. CDR3s include the opening cysteine and the closing phenylalanine or tryptophan. The D gene is left open where the match is weak. Clone size is given for some rows only: seen once, a few or many times, or a class if the clone is expanded.

clone_size	v_call	j_call	d_call	cdr3_nt	cdr3_aa
few	TRBV19	TRBJ1-6	.	TGTGCCAGTAGTATAAATGGACTGAATTCACCCCTCCACTTT	CASSINGLNSPLHF
.	TRBV7-8	TRBJ2-1	TRBD1	TGTGCCAGCAGCGCACAGGGGGTTACCTACAATGAGCAGTTCTTC	CASSAQGVTYNEQFF
few	TRBV7-8	TRBJ2-5	TRBD2	TGTGCCAGCAGCTTAGGGACTAGCCTAGAGACCCAGTACTTC	CASSLGTSLETQYF
.	TRBV2	TRBJ2-1	TRBD2	TGTGCCAGCAGTGCTCGGACTAGCGGGGGCCTATACAATGAGCAGTTCTTC	CASSARTSGGLYNEQFF
.	TRBV13	TRBJ1-6	TRBD1	TGTGCCAGCAGCAGAGGAGGGGGCAGTTCACCCCTCCACTTT	CASSRGGGSSPLHF
.	TRBV9	TRBJ1-1	TRBD1	TGTGCCAGCAGCGTAGGTGGACAGGGGGGAACTGAAGCTTTCTTT	CASSVGGQGGTEAFF
.	TRBV4-2	TRBJ1-4	.	TGTGCCAGCAGCCGAAAGTGGGAGGGCCAGGGGGAAAAACTGTTTTTT	CASSRKWEGQGEKLFF
.	TRBV4-3	TRBJ2-3	.	TGCGCCAGCAGCCAAGATGGACCCCGGGGAGAACGGACGCAGTATTTT	CASSQDGPRGERTQYF
.	TRBV7-2	TRBJ2-2	.	TGTGCCAGCAGCCCTCGGGAATTTAACACCGGGGAGCTGTTTTTT	CASSPREFNTGELFF
.	TRBV2	TRBJ2-3	TRBD1	TGTGCCAGCAGTGAAGCTGGGAACAGGGGTACAGATACGCAGTATTTT	CASSEAGNRGTDTQYF
.	TRBV18	TRBJ1-6	.	TGTGCCAGCTCACCTACAGGGTCCTCCTATAATTCACCCCTCCACTTT	CASSPTGSSYNSPLHF
.	TRBV28	TRBJ2-7	TRBD2	TGTGCCAGCAGTTTATACGCGGGGGGGCAATACGAGCAGTACTTC	CASSLYAGGQYEQYF
few	TRBV7-2	TRBJ2-5	.	TGTGCCAGCAGCTTAGAAGTCGGCGGGGAAGAGACCCAGTACTTC	CASSLEVGGEETQYF
few	TRBV4-3	TRBJ2-1	TRBD2	TGCGCCAGCAGCCAGGACGAAGCGGGGGGTTATTACAATGAGCAGTTCTTC	CASSQDEAGGYYNEQFF
.	TRBV28	TRBJ2-1	TRBD2	TGTGCCAGCAGTTTATCCAGCGGGGGCCTTTCCAATGAGCAGTTCTTC	CASSLSSGGLSNEQFF
.	TRBV4-2	TRBJ2-5	.	TGTGCCAGCAGCCAAGAAATTAGCGGAGCGACCCAGTACTTC	CASSQEISGATQYF
.	TRBV7-2	TRBJ2-7	TRBD2	TGTGCCAGCAGCTTAGGGAGCGGGAAGGCCTACGAGCAGTACTTC	CASSLGSGKAYEQYF
few	TRBV18	TRBJ2-5	TRBD2	TGTGCCAGCTCACCCGGACTAGCGCGGGAGACCCAGTACTTC	CASSPGLARETQYF
.	TRBV9	TRBJ2-1	TRBD2	TGTGCCAGCAGCGTAGACGGGGGGGCCTACAATGAGCAGTTCTTC	CASSVDGGAYNEQFF
.	TRBV5-1	TRBJ2-7	.	TGCGCCAGCAGCTTAGCGGGCCGGGGAATGGGGTCCTACGAGCAGTACTTC	CASSLAGRGMGSYEQYF
few	TRBV7-9	TRBJ2-3	.	TGTGCCAGCGAAAACCGAGCAGATACGCAGTATTTT	CASENRADTQYF
few	TRBV7-2	TRBJ1-5	.	TGTGCCAGCAGCTTAGTCGGTCAGCCCCAGCATTTT	CASSLVGQPQHF
few	TRBV28	TRBJ1-3	.	TGTGCCAGCCGGGATGAGAACACCATATATTTT	CASRDENTIYF
few	TRBV9	TRBJ2-7	.	TGTGCCAGCAGCCTAAGGGGGGGCAAGAACGAGCAGTACTTC	CASSLRGGKNEQYF
.	TRBV27	TRBJ1-6	.	TGTGCCAGCAGTCCGCCCCGACAGAGCTCCTATAATTCACCCCTCCACTTT	CASSPPRQSSYNSPLHF
.	TRBV11-3	TRBJ2-1	TRBD2	TGTGCCAGCAGCCGGACTAGCGGGGGTTGGCAGTTCTTC	CASSRTSGGWQFF
.	TRBV7-2	TRBJ2-1	.	TGTGCCAGCAGCTTGGGGGCGAGCTCCTACAATGAGCAGTTCTTC	CASSLGASSYNEQFF
few	TRBV4-3	TRBJ2-1	.	TGCGCCAGCAGCCGGGTGAGGGAAGGCTCCTACAATGAGCAGTTCTTC	CASSRVREGSYNEQFF
.	TRBV29-1	TRBJ1-1	.	TGCAGCGCCGGACGGGGGAAGGGTGAAGCTTTCTTT	CSAGRGKGEAFF
few	TRBV11-2	TRBJ2-7	TRBD2	TGTGCCAGCAGCCGGACTAGCGGGGGGCCGCAATCCTACGAGCAGTACTTC	CASSRTSGGPQSYEQYF
few	TRBV2	TRBJ1-5	.	TGTGCCAGTAGACAGGACAATCAGCCCCAGCATTTT	CASRQDNQPQHF
few	TRBV27	TRBJ2-7	TRBD1	TGTGCCAGCAGTCCGCGACAGGGCTACGAGCAGTACTTC	CASSPRQGYEQYF
.	TRBV9	TRBJ2-5	.	TGTGCCAGCAGCGTAGCGTCAACCAGGGAGACCCAGTACTTC	CASSVASTRETQYF
few	TRBV9	TRBJ2-1	TRBD2	TGTGCCAGCAGCGTAGATCAGCGGGGGGCCCACAATGAGCAGTTCTTC	CASSVDQRGAHNEQFF
.	TRBV30	TRBJ1-1	.	TGTGCCTGGAATCAGGGTATAGCCAGGGCTTTCTTT	CAWNQGIARAFF
few	TRBV28	TRBJ1-2	.	TGTGCCAGCAGTTTTTTCGGCACAGAAACTAACTATGGCTACACCTTC	CASSFFGTETNYGYTF
few	TRBV6-1	TRBJ2-1	.	TGTGCCCTCGGGGCGGGGAACAATGAGCAGTTCTTC	CALGAGNNEQFF
.	TRBV7-2	TRBJ1-4	TRBD1	TGTGCCAGCAGCCAAGGACAGGGGGCTGAAAAACTGTTTTTT	CASSQGQGAEKLFF
.	TRBV29-1	TRBJ1-2	.	TGCAGCGTCCAGCGGGGTTATGGCTACACCTTC	CSVQRGYGYTF
.	TRBV7-2	TRBJ2-3	.	TGTGCCAGCAGCTTAGCTAGCACCCGTCTTAGCACAGATACGCAGTATTTT	CASSLASTRLSTDTQYF
few	TRBV23-1	TRBJ1-3	.	TGCGCCAGATCTACGATTATTTGCGCAGGGCTTTCTGGAAACACCATATATTTT	CARSTIICAGLSGNTIYF
few	TRBV7-2	TRBJ2-7	TRBD2	TGTGCCAGCAGCCGGGGGGGCCTAGTCTACGAGCAGTACTTC	CASSRGGLVYEQYF